Presented here are 14 T cell receptor beta chains from one specimen sequenced in a study of cytomegalovirus exposure and HLA in healthy donors. Vbeta (60) and Jbeta (13) primers were used in the PCR. The data were produced by immunoSEQ multiplex PCR, yet TCRdb's version contains in-frame clones alone and is incomplete. The table has approximately 220,000 clones, less than 85% seen once. The sequenced material came from PBMCs. These receptors were taken from a young man in good health and CMV-seronegative.

The chain couples TRBV5-1 to TRBJ2-1; D gene uncertain. Between the trimmed V and J ends, which lost 0 bases and 8 bases, there was a span of 12 bases. The CDR3 loop spans 14 amino acids. Germline V gene lookup returns CDR1 SGHRS and CDR2 YFSETQ. CDR3 in amino acids: CASSLGAPPDEQFF. The CDR3 DNA follows: TGCGCCAGCAGCTTGGGAGCCCCCCCTGATGAGCAGTTCTTC.

V gene TRBV6-5 combines with J gene TRBJ2-7; D is unclear. Between the trimmed V and J ends, which lost 6 bases and 3 bases, there was a span of 12 bases. This CDR3 contains 13 residues. Germline CDR1 and CDR2: MNHEY and SVGAGI. CDR3 in amino acids: CASRRSEVYEQYF. CDR3 DNA sequence: TGTGCCAGCAGGCGCTCTGAGGTCTACGAGCAGTACTTC.

This clone was counted between two and nine times. This chain connects TRBV6-1 to TRBJ2-1; D is perhaps TRBD2 (6 bases). The V and J ends lost 6 bases and 4 bases respectively, with 13 bases between them. CDR1 is MNHNS, CDR2 SASEGT, per germline. This CDR3 has 14 amino acids. CDR3 loop: CASRGTGDYNEQFF. The CDR3 DNA sequence: TGTGCCAGCAGAGGGACGGGGGATTACAATGAGCAGTTCTTC.

V gene TRBV6-1 combines with J gene TRBJ1-2; 8 bases agree with TRBD1. J was trimmed by 4 bases and V by 3 bases; bases with no gene match: 4. There are 14 residues in the CDR3. Germline V gene lookup returns CDR1 MNHNS and CDR2 SASEGT. The CDR3 loop is CASSEYDRGYGYTF. Written as DNA, the CDR3 is TGTGCCAGCAGTGAGTACGACAGGGGCTATGGCTACACCTTC.

The rearrangement links TRBV19 to TRBJ2-7; D is unresolved. V was shortened by 3 bases and J by 2 bases, with 20 bases between the two germline ends. The CDR3 extends over 17 amino acids. Germline V lookup: CDR1 LNHDA, CDR2 SQIVND (reference sequence). CDR3 nucleotides: TGTGCCAGTAGTATTCAAGCCTATAGTGGGCCCGCCTACGAGCAGTACTTC. Its protein is CASSIQAYSGPAYEQYF.

The chain employs TRBV12-5 and TRBJ2-5; the D gene is possibly TRBD1 (5 bases). The DNA end is a closer match to TRBJ2-7, so the J assignment may be wrong. This CDR3 is 13 amino acids long. The germline V gene has CDR1 LGHNT and CDR2 FRNRAP. Here the CDR3 DNA reads TGTGCTAGTGGTTTGGTGACAGCCTACGAGCAGTACTTC. It translates to CASGLVTAYEQYF.

The chain joins TRBV4-2 to TRBJ2-7; D is possibly TRBD2 (5 bases). CDR1 LGHNA and CDR2 YNFKEQ come from the germline V gene. CDR3 length: 14 residues. Trimming pared 0 bases from V and 7 bases from J, leaving 13 bases between. The CDR3 loop is CASSQDLGSGEQYF. The DNA of the CDR3 is TGTGCCAGCAGCCAAGACTTGGGGTCGGGGGAGCAGTACTTC.

The chain carries TRBV5-1 and TRBJ1-2; the D gene is possibly TRBD1 (5 bases). CDR3 length equals 14 residues. Per germline, CDR1 SGHRS and CDR2 YFSETQ. With 0 bases removed from V and 7 bases from J, the gap between germline ends came to 13 bases. CDR3 sequence reads: CASSLDTGTTGYTF. The CDR3 coding sequence is TGCGCCAGCAGCTTGGATACAGGTACCACTGGCTACACCTTC.

This chain joins TRBV6-5 and TRBJ2-1; D uncertain. The CDR3 length is 14 residues. V dropped 8 bases and J dropped 0 bases, with 11 bases sitting between them. The germline V gene has CDR1 MNHEY and CDR2 SVGAGI. The CDR3 sequence: CASCPQSSYNEQFF. CDR3 in DNA: TGTGCCAGCTGCCCACAGAGCTCCTACAATGAGCAGTTCTTC.

V is TRBV6-6 and J is TRBJ1-4; 10 bases fit TRBD1. Germline CDR1 and CDR2: MNHNY and SVGAGI (reference sequence). This CDR3 has 15 residues. The V and J ends lost 0 bases and 7 bases, in that order; junction bases with no gene match: 2. CDR3 loop: CASSYSTGGGEKLFF. The CDR3 DNA reads as TGTGCCAGCAGTTACTCGACAGGGGGCGGTGAAAAACTGTTTTTT.

The chain joins TRBV29-1 to TRBJ1-2, with no clear D. Germline values: CDR1 SQVTM, CDR2 ANQGSEA. V lost 3 bases and J 7 bases, leaving 9 bases between the germline ends. The CDR3 contains 11 residues. CDR3 nucleotides: TGCAGCGTTGAGTATGGAGGTGGCTACACCTTC. Amino acid sequence: CSVEYGGGYTF.

This clone was counted once. This chain connects TRBV28 to TRBJ2-7; 8 bases align to TRBD2. Germline loops: CDR1 MDHEN, CDR2 SYDVKM. Trimming cost V 3 bases and J 5 bases; bases outside gene matches: 9. The CDR3 spans 15 residues. The CDR3 DNA reads as TGTGCCAGCAGTTTGAGCGGGAGTGTTTTCGACGAGCAGTACTTC. Protein sequence: CASSLSGSVFDEQYF.

This sequence joins TRBV29-1 and TRBJ2-3; possible D gene TRBD2, 6 bases. Germline CDR1 SQVTM, CDR2 ANQGSEA. Trimming stripped 2 bases from V and 4 bases from J, with 19 bases between. The CDR3 loop spans 16 amino acids. The CDR3 reads CSVEMGLAFAADTQYF. The CDR3 DNA is TGCAGCGTTGAAATGGGACTTGCTTTCGCGGCAGATACGCAGTATTTT.

The chain uses TRBV19 and TRBJ2-2; D is undetermined. The CDR3 spans 13 residues. Germline-derived CDR1 and CDR2 are LNHDA and SQIVND (reference sequence). V was cut by 2 bases and J by 6 bases, with 7 bases left in between. The CDR3 here is CASSIIGAGELFF. The CDR3, as DNA: TGTGCCAGTAGTATAATCGGAGCCGGGGAGCTGTTTTTT.